The next 31 T cell receptor beta chains were all read from a single sample in a study of blood T cells in healthy people across ages. Using a J-beta primer mix together with a sample-barcoded 5' primer, a second PCR was run for roughly 6 to 11 cycles. TCRdb itself ran the 5' RACE reads through MiXCR, one entry per CDR3 protein. The sample holds 800,000 or so distinct CDR3 sequences, approximately 67% seen once. The specimen was blood. These receptors were taken from a man aged 25 to 45 in good health.

V usage is TRBV29-1 and J usage is TRBJ1-1; D remains unclear. The CDR3 loop spans 13 amino acids. Trimming stripped 7 bases from V and 2 bases from J, with 14 bases between. Germline CDR1 reads SQVTM; CDR2 reads ANQGSEA. CDR3 residues: CSAAEGSNTEAFF. The CDR3 region has the DNA TGCAGCGCCGCGGAAGGGAGTAACACTGAAGCTTTCTTT. Full variable domain (outside the CDR3, taken from reference TRBV29-1 and TRBJ1-1): SAVISQKPSRDICQRGTSLTIQCQVDSQVTMMFWYRQQPGQSLTLIATANQGSEATYESGFVIDKFPISRPNLTFSTLTVSNMSPEDSSIYLCSAAEGSNTEAFFGQGTRLTVV.

The chain has TRBV9 and TRBJ2-3; 12 nucleotides line up with TRBD2. The CDR3 spans 17 residues. The trim removed 3 bases at V and 3 bases at J, leaving 8 bases unmatched. Germline V lookup: CDR1 SGDLS, CDR2 YYNGEE. The CDR3 loop is CASSAASGGARTDTQYF. The DNA of the CDR3 is TGTGCCAGCAGCGCCGCTAGCGGGGGGGCCCGGACAGATACGCAGTATTTT. Complete variable domain (other parts from reference TRBV9 and TRBJ2-3): DSGVTQTPKHLITATGQRVTLRCSPRSGDLSVYWYQQSLDQGLQFLIQYYNGEERAKGNILERFSAQQFPDLHSELNLSSLELGDSALYFCASSAASGGARTDTQYFGPGTRLTVL.

This chain uses TRBV7-9 with TRBJ2-7; D remains unclear. Trimming removed 5 bases at V and 0 bases at J, with 20 bases between. This CDR3 is built from 17 residues. Germline CDR1 reads SEHNR; CDR2 reads FQNEAQ (reference sequence). The CDR3 region has the DNA TGTGCCAGCAGCCACAGTGGTACAGAACCACTCTCCTACGAGCAGTACTTC. Its protein product is CASSHSGTEPLSYEQYF.

The chain is built from TRBV14 and TRBJ1-4; D might be TRBD1 (6 bases). The germline CDR1 and CDR2 sequences are SGHDN and FVKESK. This CDR3 contains 15 residues. The V gene lost 1 base and the J gene lost 8 bases, with 14 bases spanning the gap. The CDR3 nucleotides are TGTGCCAGCAGCCAAGCGGTGGGGGGCGGGGAAAAACTGTTTTTT. This translates into CASSQAVGGGEKLFF.

The chain combines TRBV6-5 with TRBJ2-1, with 9 bases fitting TRBD1. Losses at the gene ends were 6 bases for V and 2 bases for J; bases not matched to a gene: 5. CDR3 length equals 15 residues. The germline V gene has CDR1 MNHEY and CDR2 SVGAGI. CDR3 nucleotide sequence: TGTGCCAGCAGACAACGGGACAGGGCCTACAATGAGCAGTTCTTC. Translation gives CASRQRDRAYNEQFF.

This clonotype was seen only a few times. V gene TRBV7-2 combines with J gene TRBJ2-7; a possible D gene is TRBD2 (6 bases). Germline CDR1 is SGHTA and CDR2 is FQGNSA. The CDR3 loop spans 16 amino acids. The ends were cut back, 1 base at V and 0 bases at J, with 13 bases in the middle. CDR3 in DNA: TGTGCCAGCAGCTTAGGAGGGGCGACTAGCTCCTACGAGCAGTACTTC. Protein: CASSLGGATSSYEQYF.

This clonotype was counted between two and nine times. The chain combines TRBV6-5 with TRBJ2-7; D uncertain. Germline loops: CDR1 MNHEY, CDR2 SVGAGI. The CDR3 runs to 15 residues. With 6 bases removed from V and 1 base from J, the gap between germline ends came to 16 bases. The CDR3 region is CASRTQRQNSYEQYF. The CDR3 DNA reads as TGTGCCAGCAGAACCCAGCGTCAGAATTCCTACGAGCAGTACTTC.

The chain uses TRBV13 and TRBJ2-5; 13 nucleotides line up with TRBD2. With V trimmed by 4 bases and J by 1 base, 6 bases remained unmatched. CDR1 is PRHDT and CDR2 is FYEKMQ in the germline V gene (reference sequence). The CDR3 has 17 residues. The CDR3 DNA is TGTGCCAGCAGCTCCGTGGGACTAGCGGGACCCCAAGAGACCCAGTACTTC. The encoded protein is CASSSVGLAGPQETQYF. Supplemented by reference TRBV13 and TRBJ2-5, the full variable domain reads AAGVIQSPRHLIKEKRETATLKCYPIPRHDTVYWYQQGPGQDPQFLISFYEKMQSDKGSIPDRFSAQQFSDYHSELNMSSLELGDSALYFCASSSVGLAGPQETQYFGPGTRLLVL.

The CDR3 DNA reads as TGTGCCAGCAGCTTAGCGCGGGGACAGAAGTCTTACGAGCAGTACTTC. This sequence encodes CASSLARGQKSYEQYF. The V call is TRBV7-9, the J call TRBJ2-7; perhaps TRBD1 as D (7 bases). Deletions cut 0 bases from V and 4 bases from J, with 16 bases between. CDR1 and CDR2 (germline): SEHNR, FQNEAQ (reference sequence). This CDR3 region has 16 residues.

The chain recombines TRBV7-2 with TRBJ2-5; D not certain. Looked up from germline, CDR1 is SGHTA and CDR2 is FQGNSA. This CDR3 is 13 amino acids long. V was shortened by 3 bases and J by 5 bases, with 10 bases between the two germline ends. In DNA form, the CDR3 reads TGTGCCAGCAGCTTGGGTCCATTCGAGACCCAGTACTTC. Amino acids: CASSLGPFETQYF.

The chain combines TRBV5-6 with TRBJ2-1, with D unclear. Germline CDR1 and CDR2: SGHDT and YYEEEE. The CDR3 has 14 residues. V was trimmed by 3 bases and J by 3 bases, leaving 10 bases between them. CDR3 sequence reads: CASSWGSVYNEQFF. The CDR3 DNA sequence: TGTGCCAGCAGCTGGGGAAGCGTCTACAATGAGCAGTTCTTC.

This clonotype was seen once. Written as DNA, the CDR3 is TGTGCCAGCAGCATCGGGACTGTCTCCTACAATGAGCAGTTCTTC. Amino acids: CASSIGTVSYNEQFF. The rearrangement uses TRBV7-3 and TRBJ2-1; D perhaps matches TRBD2 (6 bases). Germline V gene lookup returns CDR1 SGHTA and CDR2 FQGTGA. Trimming removed 5 bases at V and 0 bases at J, with 11 bases between. There are 15 residues in the CDR3.

The chain joins TRBV7-2 to TRBJ2-5; 9 nucleotides align to TRBD1. The end of the DNA aligns better with TRBJ2-7, so the J call may be wrong. CDR3 length equals 14 residues. Germline-derived CDR1 and CDR2 are SGHTA and FQGNSA. CDR3 amino acids: CASSLDRGSLEQYF. CDR3 bases: TGTGCCAGCAGCTTGGACAGGGGTTCTCTCGAGCAGTACTTC.

The chain combines TRBV20-1 with TRBJ1-5; D remains ambiguous. Trimming pared 1 base from V and 4 bases from J, leaving 11 bases between. The CDR3 is 14 amino acids. CDR1 is DFQATT, CDR2 SNEGSKA, per germline (reference sequence). In DNA form, the CDR3 reads TGCAGTGCTAGAGCTGGGGTAGGGAATCAGCCCCAGCATTTT. Protein product: CSARAGVGNQPQHF.

This CDR3 is CSARDLAGGLRKHINEQFF. The CDR3 nucleotides are TGCAGTGCTAGAGATCTAGCGGGGGGACTCCGCAAACATATCAATGAGCAGTTCTTC. The chain couples TRBV20-1 to TRBJ2-1; the match to TRBD2 covers 11 bases. V shed 0 bases, J shed 6 bases, and the junction held 16 bases outside the gene matches. The germline V gene encodes CDR1 DFQATT and CDR2 SNEGSKA (reference sequence). This CDR3 contains 19 residues.

The CDR3 region is CATTLTGGLNEQFF. Here the CDR3 DNA reads TGTGCCACTACCCTGACAGGGGGTCTCAATGAGCAGTTCTTC. This chain connects TRBV7-2 to TRBJ2-1, with 9 bases identical to TRBD1. Germline V CDR1 and CDR2: SGHTA, FQGNSA. After removal of 10 bases from V and 6 bases from J, the junction contained 10 bases not matched to a gene. This CDR3 region has 14 residues. Supplemented by reference TRBV7-2 and TRBJ2-1, the full variable domain reads GAGVSQSPSNKVTEKGKDVELRCDPISGHTALYWYRQSLGQGLEFLIYFQGNSAPDKSGLPSDRFSAERTGGSVSTLTIQRTQQEDSAVYLCATTLTGGLNEQFFGPGTRLTVL.

A single count supports this clonotype. This chain connects TRBV6-1 to TRBJ2-5; D perhaps matches TRBD1 (5 bases). Germline loops: CDR1 MNHNS, CDR2 SASEGT. The CDR3 runs 13 residues. The ends were cut back, 8 bases at V and 4 bases at J, with 14 bases in the middle. CDR3 nucleotides: TGTGCCAGCCAGGGCGGCTTTGGAGAGACCCAGTACTTC. Translation gives CASQGGFGETQYF.

The genes are TRBV7-6 and TRBJ2-4; the D gene is possibly TRBD2 (5 bases). The DNA end is a closer match to TRBJ2-5, so the J assignment may be wrong. Germline V gene data show CDR1 as SGHVS and CDR2 as FNYEAQ. The CDR3 totals 14 residues. Written as DNA, the CDR3 is TGTGCCAGCAGCTTATTTGAGGGTCAAGAGACCCAGTACTTC. It specifies CASSLFEGQETQYF.

Only a few counts were recorded for this clonotype. The J gene is TRBJ2-4, the V gene TRBV20-1; D gene uncertain. The closer fit of TRBJ2-5 to the DNA end suggests the J call may be wrong. The CDR3 runs to 14 residues. Germline V CDR1 and CDR2: DFQATT, SNEGSKA (reference sequence). The CDR3 DNA is TGCAGTGCTAGAGATTCCCCATACCAAGAGACCCAGTACTTC. Protein product: CSARDSPYQETQYF.

The chain employs TRBV5-1 and TRBJ1-1; 12 nucleotides align to TRBD1. This CDR3 contains 17 residues. The germline V gene encodes CDR1 SGHRS and CDR2 YFSETQ. With V trimmed by 4 bases and J by 1 base, 8 bases remained unmatched. The DNA of the CDR3 is TGCGCCAGCAGCCTTCGGGACAGGGGGCAGGGGAACACTGAAGCTTTCTTT. This encodes CASSLRDRGQGNTEAFF. The full variable domain, rest sourced from reference TRBV5-1 and TRBJ1-1, is KAGVTQTPRYLIKTRGQQVTLSCSPISGHRSVSWYQQTPGQGLQFLFEYFSETQRNKGNFPGRFSGRQFSNSRSEMNVSTLELGDSALYLCASSLRDRGQGNTEAFFGQGTRLTVV.

The chain carries TRBV4-3 and TRBJ2-6; 7 bases agree with TRBD1. V lost 4 bases and J lost 4; bases outside the gene matches: 10. This CDR3 comprises 17 residues. The germline V gene has CDR1 LGHNA and CDR2 YSLEER. CDR3 DNA sequence: TGCGCCAGCAGCCTCGACCCACCAGGGGGAGGGGCCAACGTCCTGACTTTC. It encodes CASSLDPPGGGANVLTF.

V is TRBV10-3 and J is TRBJ1-2, with D hard to call. This CDR3 is 14 amino acids long. Trimming removed 2 bases at V and 6 bases at J, with 13 bases between. From germline, CDR1 is ENHRY and CDR2 SYGVKD. The CDR3, as DNA: TGTGCCATCAGTGAGCCACCTGAGGGCAATGGCTACACCTTC. As protein: CAISEPPEGNGYTF.

This clonotype occurred a few times. This sequence joins TRBV12-3 or TRBV12-4 and TRBJ2-3; 7 bases fit TRBD1. The CDR3 totals 15 residues. The junction had 7 bases not matched to a gene; V was cut back by 5 bases and J by 2 bases. The CDR3 loop reads CASSQGQELTDTQYF. CDR3 in DNA: TGTGCCAGCAGTCAAGGACAGGAGCTCACAGATACGCAGTATTTT.

This clonotype showed up just once. The chain carries TRBV20-1 and TRBJ2-3, with a possible D match to TRBD1 (7 bases). The V gene's germline CDR1 is DFQATT and CDR2 SNEGSKA (reference sequence). This CDR3 contains 17 residues. V lost 1 base to trimming and J lost 1 base, with 18 bases between them. The CDR3 protein is CSARAPAGGGGTDTQYF. CDR3 coding DNA: TGCAGTGCTAGAGCCCCCGCAGGGGGAGGAGGCACAGATACGCAGTATTTT.

This chain links TRBV6-6 with TRBJ2-3; 7 nucleotides agree with TRBD2. This CDR3 has 15 residues. The trim removed 7 bases at V and 2 bases at J, leaving 9 bases unmatched. In germline, CDR1 is MNHNY, CDR2 SVGAGI (reference sequence). CDR3 nucleotides: TGTGCCAGCACGCGGGGGACGGGCCCCACAGATACGCAGTATTTT. It translates to CASTRGTGPTDTQYF.

This chain joins TRBV7-9 and TRBJ1-1; D is unresolved. The germline V and J ends were trimmed by 6 bases and 4 bases, with 6 bases remaining between them. Looked up from germline, CDR1 is SEHNR and CDR2 is FQNEAQ (reference sequence). The length of the CDR3 is 11 residues. CDR3 loop: CASSKSTEAFF. The CDR3 DNA sequence: TGTGCCAGCAGTAAGAGCACTGAAGCTTTCTTT.

Notes on this clonotype: A junction end diverges from the germline sequence, so it may reflect a read error. The J gene is TRBJ2-5, the V gene TRBV20-1; 10 nucleotides line up with TRBD2. The germline CDR1 and CDR2 sequences are DFQATT and SNEGSKA (reference sequence). This CDR3 has 12 residues. In DNA, the CDR3 is TGCAGTGCCAGGACTAGCGGAGAGACCCGGTACTTC. Amino acid sequence: CSARTSGETRYF.

The chain combines TRBV20-1 with TRBJ1-6; D gene ambiguous. This CDR3 comprises 15 residues. V was clipped by 3 bases and J by 4 bases, with 13 bases between them. Germline CDR1 and CDR2: DFQATT and SNEGSKA (reference sequence). CDR3 sequence (DNA): TGCAGTGCTAGTCCGGGGTCTCCTTATAATTCACCCCTCCACTTT. Its translation: CSASPGSPYNSPLHF.

The chain recombines TRBV7-2 with TRBJ2-5; TRBD2 agrees at 15 bases. Germline V gene sequence: CDR1 SGHTA, CDR2 FQGNSA. The CDR3 spans 18 residues. Unmatched junction bases numbered 3, after V lost 0 bases and J lost 1 base. In nucleotides, the CDR3 is TGTGCCAGCAGCTTAGCAGAGGGACTAGCGGGGGGCCAAGAGACCCAGTACTTC. Translated, it gives CASSLAEGLAGGQETQYF.

The chain employs TRBV11-2 and TRBJ2-5; 15 bases map to TRBD2. Germline V gives CDR1 SGHAT, CDR2 FQNNGV. The CDR3 sequence is 16 residues long. J was trimmed by 3 bases and V by 5 bases; bases with no gene match: 4. The CDR3 nucleotides are TGTGCCAGCAGCCCAGGGACTAGCGGGGGGAAAGAGACCCAGTACTTC. As protein: CASSPGTSGGKETQYF. Together with reference TRBV11-2 and TRBJ2-5, the CDR3 gives the full variable domain: EAGVAQSPRYKIIEKRQSVAFWCNPISGHATLYWYQQILGQGPKLLIQFQNNGVVDDSQLPKDRFSAERLKGVDSTLKIQPAKLEDSAVYLCASSPGTSGGKETQYFGPGTRLLVL.

This clonotype was recorded many times. This chain uses TRBV7-3 with TRBJ2-1; no firm D call. V shed 5 bases and J shed 6 bases, with 8 bases lying between them. From germline, CDR1 is SGHTA and CDR2 FQGTGA. This CDR3 has 12 amino acids. For the CDR3, the DNA is TGTGCCAGCAGCATAAGCCTCAATGAGCAGTTCTTC. Translated, it gives CASSISLNEQFF.